This T cell receptor beta chain was captured in a study of T cell changes during pregnancy in multiple sclerosis. This CDR3 region has 14 residues. The trim removed 5 bases at V and 8 bases at J, leaving 9 bases unmatched. Germline values: CDR1 MNHNY, CDR2 SVGAGI (reference sequence). Assay: immunoSEQ multiplex PCR; the TCRdb copy retains only in-frame clones and omits some. The sample contains tens of thousands of clones, roughly 91% of which appear only once. The receptor's source is a female donor with multiple sclerosis, enrolled in a pregnancy study. The sequencing used CD4+ T cells from peripheral blood mononuclear cells, collected after pregnancy. The chain has TRBV6-6 and TRBJ1-2; TRBD1 matches at 9 bases. CDR3 amino acids: CASSTTGGAWGYTF. Written as DNA, the CDR3 is TGTGCCAGCAGTACTACAGGGGGCGCCTGGGGCTACACCTTC.